The entry that follows covers one T cell receptor beta chain sequence. What it recognizes is unknown. The data originate from a study of Ad26.COV2.S vaccination and SARS-CoV-2 variants. The repertoire was sequenced with immunoSEQ multiplex PCR; TCRdb's copy has only in-frame clones and lacks some. The profile shows approximately 350,000 clones, roughly 85% of them singletons. Treatment meaning: over 15 received Ad26.COV2.S at low or high dose, single or two shots; about 5 received placebo; per-sample allocation not given. Sampling was done on day 63 after the first vaccine or placebo injection. The donor's status was that of an adult aged 18-55 years in Boston. Germline V gene data show CDR1 as MDHEN and CDR2 as SYDVKM. The V segment lost 7 bases and the J segment 1 base; nucleotides outside the gene matches: 7. CDR3 length: 15 amino acids. Study observations and caveats: Vaccine recipients showed a spike-specific TCR breadth that was higher than in placebo recipients.

The sample was peripheral blood, taken in a trial of Ad26.COV2.S vaccine versus placebo. V usage is TRBV28 and J usage is TRBJ2-5; TRBD2 agrees at 9 bases. The clonotype originates from a person between 18 and 59 years old who received the Ad26.COV2.S COVID-19 vaccine or a placebo. The CDR3, as DNA: TGTGCCAGCATGTTAGCGGGAGTGGGCCAAGAGACCCAGTACTTC. Its protein product is CASMLAGVGQETQYF.